This passage covers 5 T cell receptor beta chains from one sample sequenced in a study of cytomegalovirus exposure and HLA in healthy donors. It was with 60 Vbeta and 13 Jbeta primers that the PCR ran. The assay was immunoSEQ multiplex PCR, and TCRdb's table has in-frame clones only and misses some. The sample has under 45,000 clones; 75% to 85% are singletons. The sample consisted of PBMCs. These receptors came from a male donor in good health and CMV-seronegative.

This clone has a handful of counts. This chain connects TRBV5-1 to TRBJ1-2, with D tentatively TRBD1 (6 bases). CDR3 length: 13 amino acids. The germline gives CDR1 SGHRS, CDR2 YFSETQ. Trimming removed 5 bases at V and 6 bases at J, with 14 bases between. This CDR3 is CASRVTGRDGYTF. CDR3 coding DNA: TGCGCCAGCAGAGTAACAGGGAGAGATGGCTACACCTTC. Together with reference TRBV5-1 and TRBJ1-2, the CDR3 gives the full variable domain: KAGVTQTPRYLIKTRGQQVTLSCSPISGHRSVSWYQQTPGQGLQFLFEYFSETQRNKGNFPGRFSGRQFSNSRSEMNVSTLELGDSALYLCASRVTGRDGYTFGSGTRLTVV.

V usage is TRBV6-5 and J usage is TRBJ1-2; D ambiguous. The germline V gene encodes CDR1 MNHEY and CDR2 SVGAGI. CDR3 length equals 14 residues. Deletions cut 6 bases from V and 4 bases from J, with 15 bases between. In nucleotides, the CDR3 is TGTGCCAGCAGCCCCGGGGTCCTAACCTATGGCTACACCTTC. Its translation: CASSPGVLTYGYTF.

J is TRBJ2-1 and V is TRBV10-3; 7 nucleotides agree with TRBD2. J lost 0 bases, V lost 4 bases, and 3 bases had no gene match. Germline V gene sequence: CDR1 ENHRY, CDR2 SYGVKD. The CDR3 totals 15 residues. The CDR3 DNA reads as TGTGCCATCAGTGTAGGCGGGAGCTCCTACAATGAGCAGTTCTTC. Translating gives CAISVGGSSYNEQFF.

The CDR3 is CASSQRETGGYEQYF. CDR3 nucleotide sequence: TGTGCCAGCAGCCAGAGGGAGACAGGGGGCTACGAGCAGTACTTC. V is TRBV4-2 and J is TRBJ2-7; 9 bases are a match to TRBD1. This CDR3 has 15 amino acids. Germline values: CDR1 LGHNA, CDR2 YNFKEQ. The V and J ends lost 3 bases and 3 bases, in that order; junction bases with no gene match: 6.

The genes are TRBV6-1 and TRBJ1-5; no clear D. The CDR3 sequence is 17 residues long. V was pared by 1 base and J by 5 bases, with 18 bases between. In germline, CDR1 is MNHNS, CDR2 SASEGT. CDR3 sequence: CASSEGRVSPNYQPQHF. For the CDR3, the DNA is TGTGCCAGCAGTGAAGGACGGGTTAGCCCCAATTATCAGCCCCAGCATTTT.